This T cell receptor (beta chain) was identified during a study of esophageal squamous cell carcinoma under preoperative chemotherapy. Overall study results and limits: Tumor-infiltrating lymphocytes showed no significant post-chemotherapy TCR diversity increase, unlike peripheral T cells.

One entry per CDR3 protein, called by TCRdb with MiXCR from the PCR reads. The table shows approximately 15,000 distinct CDR3 sequences, with approximately 57% occurring only once. Time point: before preoperative PTX-NDP chemotherapy. Concerning this clonotype itself: Its antigen is as yet unknown. This may come from a read error, since a much larger clone is one base off.

CDR1 is MNHNS, CDR2 SASEGT, per germline. V dropped 6 bases and J dropped 13; count of bases not matched to a gene: 9. CDR3 length: 12 residues. The sample was acquired from a patient given preoperative chemotherapy. This clonotype was sampled from a human donor with esophageal squamous cell carcinoma. The donor label of this sample is uncertain. This chain uses TRBV6-1 with TRBJ2-1; TRBD1 matches at 7 bases. This CDR3 reads CASRVQGETQFF. CDR3 DNA: TGTGCCAGCAGGGTTCAGGGGGAGACCCAGTTCTTC.